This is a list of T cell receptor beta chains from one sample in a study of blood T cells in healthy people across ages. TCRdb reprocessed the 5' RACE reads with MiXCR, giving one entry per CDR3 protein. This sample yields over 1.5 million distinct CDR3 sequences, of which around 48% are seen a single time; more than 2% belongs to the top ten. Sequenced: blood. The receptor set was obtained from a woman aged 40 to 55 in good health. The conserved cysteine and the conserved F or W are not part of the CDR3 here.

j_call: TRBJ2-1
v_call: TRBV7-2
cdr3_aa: ASSQGGAGGREQF

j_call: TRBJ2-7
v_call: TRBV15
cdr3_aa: ATSPGTTTYEQY

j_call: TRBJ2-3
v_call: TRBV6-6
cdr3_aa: ASATSTDTQY

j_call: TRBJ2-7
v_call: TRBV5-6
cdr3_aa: ASSFGGAEYEQY

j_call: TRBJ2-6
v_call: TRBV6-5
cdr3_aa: ASSFTGAFSGANVLT

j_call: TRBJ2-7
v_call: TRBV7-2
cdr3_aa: ASSEGQGGFYEQY

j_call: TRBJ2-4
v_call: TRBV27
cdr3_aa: ASSPDGRGHRWNIQY

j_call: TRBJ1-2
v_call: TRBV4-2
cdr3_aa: ASSQAGTGPNYGYT

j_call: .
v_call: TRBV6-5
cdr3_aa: ASSVSVTGRDEQY

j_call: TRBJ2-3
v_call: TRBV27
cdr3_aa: ASSKGPALLTDTQY

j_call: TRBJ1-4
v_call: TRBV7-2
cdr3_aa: ASSGSEGEGEKLF

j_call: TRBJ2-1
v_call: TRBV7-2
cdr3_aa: ASSVVLGQEQF

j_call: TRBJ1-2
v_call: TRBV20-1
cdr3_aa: SARPGTLGLRGYI

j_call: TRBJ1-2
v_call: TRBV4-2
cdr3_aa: ASSQEGQGSWNGYT

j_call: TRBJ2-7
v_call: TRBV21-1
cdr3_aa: ASSGRTGPLLCYEQY

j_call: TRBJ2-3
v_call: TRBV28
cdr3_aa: ASSFSGTTSTDTQY

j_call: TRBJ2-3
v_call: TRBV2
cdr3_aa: ASGRGMDTQY

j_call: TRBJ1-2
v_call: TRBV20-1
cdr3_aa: SATYSYGYT

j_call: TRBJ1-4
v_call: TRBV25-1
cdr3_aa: ASSRGRGSTNEKLF

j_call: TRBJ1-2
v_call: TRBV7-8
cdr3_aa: ASSLVGTGATYGYT

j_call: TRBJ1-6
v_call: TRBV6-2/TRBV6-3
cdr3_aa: ASSYPRQGEYSYNSPLH

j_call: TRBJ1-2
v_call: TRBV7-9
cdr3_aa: SSSSTGTGKFGYT